The entry below gives a single TCR beta chain sequence along with its context. The data belong to a study of blood T cells in healthy people across ages. Background on the study: With template switching, about one barcoded beta molecule was captured per two T cells.

A minimum of 6.5 million PBMCs was isolated per sample. Germline CDR1 and CDR2: SGHRS and YFSETQ. CDR3 length: 15 residues. With 3 bases removed from V and 2 bases from J, the gap between germline ends came to 13 bases. Through a sample-barcoded 5' primer and a J-beta primer mix, a second PCR was run for about 7 to 12 cycles. TCRdb fed the 5' RACE reads into MiXCR, producing one record per CDR3 protein. The sample carries 500,000 to 550,000 distinct CDR3 sequences, more than 20% recorded once. The sample was also linked to a second study, of T cells of mothers and their children. That source adds: A few mothers and their six children, all healthy Caucasians, donated. Whether related or unrelated, pairs show similar shaping of TCR recombination output by thymic selection.

The rearrangement uses TRBV5-1 and TRBJ2-3; D is perhaps TRBD1 (7 bases). The source of this sequence is a boy aged 5-17 years in good health. Sequenced material: blood. The CDR3 DNA sequence: TGCGCCAGCAGCTCGGACAGGAGGGACACAGATACGCAGTATTTT. It translates to CASSSDRRDTDTQYF.